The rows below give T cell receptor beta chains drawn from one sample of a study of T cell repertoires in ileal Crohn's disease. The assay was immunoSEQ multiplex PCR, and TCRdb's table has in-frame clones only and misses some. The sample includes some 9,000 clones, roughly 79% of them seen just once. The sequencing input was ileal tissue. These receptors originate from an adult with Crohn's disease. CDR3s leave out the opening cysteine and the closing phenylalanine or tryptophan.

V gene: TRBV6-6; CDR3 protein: ASSYRGLEKLF
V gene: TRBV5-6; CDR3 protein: ASSLTLGTSGEKETQY
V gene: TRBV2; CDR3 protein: ASSATGSNEQF
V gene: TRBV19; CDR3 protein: ASSSRGRDMNTEAF
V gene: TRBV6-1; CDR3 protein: ASRPAGGTDTQY
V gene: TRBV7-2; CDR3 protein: ASSSGLAGTNTGELF
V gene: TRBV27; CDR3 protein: ASSFSPARHYGYT
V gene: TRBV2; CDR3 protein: ARTSRQGSMNTEAF
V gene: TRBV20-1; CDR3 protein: SARPLTGAF
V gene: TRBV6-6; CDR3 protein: ASSYSGTGGSDTQY
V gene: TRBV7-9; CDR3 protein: ASSLVPGLLEEEKLF
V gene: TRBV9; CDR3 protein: ASSERGPGELF